This TCR beta chain was captured in a study of blood T cell repertoires in COVID-19. Overall study context: Specimens from acute and convalescent COVID-19 originated in the United States, Italy and Spain.

Study processing details: Nucleated cell number was recorded as an estimate derived from reference gene primer amplification. Produced via immunoSEQ multiplex PCR; TCRdb's table is partial and in-frame only. V and J calls and clone size come straight from that table; D and trimming were deduced from the DNA. The sample lists just over 300,000 clones, over 80% occurring once. Germline V gene sequence: CDR1 MDHEN, CDR2 SYDVKM. Trimming cost V 3 bases and J 2 bases; bases outside gene matches: 11. There are 17 residues in the CDR3. Participants, about 18 to 90 years old, spanned 25 or so US areas. In assigning cohorts, the study relied on participant-reported clinical history.

This clonotype was obtained from a woman between 18 and 29 years old who had recovered from COVID-19. The sequencing input was PBMCs or T cells enriched from blood (not recorded which). The chain joins TRBV28 to TRBJ2-3; TRBD2 matches 7 bases. Here the CDR3 DNA reads TGTGCCAGCAGTTTTCTAGCGGAGAACGTAGCCACAGATACGCAGTATTTT. Protein: CASSFLAENVATDTQYF.